These 2 T cell receptor beta chains originate from one sample sequenced in a study of lymphopenia after photon versus proton radiotherapy (dated by TCRdb to about 2019). The library came from the immunoSEQ multiplex PCR assay. TCRdb limited this immuneACCESS table to in-frame rearrangements with V and J called. A share of clones is missing; checked studies link under half to unresolved V genes, and the rest is unexplained. Present in this sample are 60,000 or so clones, roughly nine tenths of which were seen just once. The ten largest account for around 13% of the sample. The source material was peripheral blood, sampled from a patient treated with proton-based radiotherapy. The receptors come from a man older than 75 with esophageal cancer.

This clone was counted between two and nine times. The V gene is TRBV6-5, the J gene TRBJ1-1; no firm D call. CDR1 and CDR2 (germline): MNHEY, SVGAGI. Deletions cut 7 bases from V and 5 bases from J, with 14 bases between. This CDR3 is built from 13 residues. The CDR3: CASKGRPRTEAFF. CDR3 nucleotide sequence: TGTGCCAGCAAGGGCAGGCCGAGAACTGAAGCTTTCTTT.

This chain uses TRBV11-3 with TRBJ2-1; 13 nucleotides agree with TRBD2. This CDR3 is 17 amino acids long. The V and J ends lost 3 bases and 4 bases, in that order; junction bases with no gene match: 6. Germline lookup yields CDR1 SGHNT and CDR2 YENEEA. CDR3 sequence (DNA): TGTGCCAGCAGCTTGGGACGGACTAGCGGGGGTTACAATGAGCAGTTCTTC. Encoded protein: CASSLGRTSGGYNEQFF.